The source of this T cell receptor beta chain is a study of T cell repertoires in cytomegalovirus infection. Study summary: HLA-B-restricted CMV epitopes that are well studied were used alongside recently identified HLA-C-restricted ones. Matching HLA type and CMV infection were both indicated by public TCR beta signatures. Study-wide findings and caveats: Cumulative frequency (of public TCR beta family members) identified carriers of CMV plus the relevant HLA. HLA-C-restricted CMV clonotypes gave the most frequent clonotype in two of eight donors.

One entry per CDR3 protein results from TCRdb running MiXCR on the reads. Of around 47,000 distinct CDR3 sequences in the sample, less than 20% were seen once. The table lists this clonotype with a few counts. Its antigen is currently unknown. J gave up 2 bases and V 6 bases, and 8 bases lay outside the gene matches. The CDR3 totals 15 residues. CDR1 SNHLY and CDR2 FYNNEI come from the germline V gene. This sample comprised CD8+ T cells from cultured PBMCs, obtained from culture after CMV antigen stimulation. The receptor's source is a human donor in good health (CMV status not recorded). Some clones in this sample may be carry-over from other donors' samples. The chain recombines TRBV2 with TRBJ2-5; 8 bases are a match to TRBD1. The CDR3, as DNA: TGTGCCAGCAGGCAAAGGACAGGGACACAAGAGACCCAGTACTTC. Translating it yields CASRQRTGTQETQYF.